A single TCR beta chain is shown here with its context. Antigen unknown. Clones were read by immunoSEQ multiplex PCR, and TCRdb kept only the in-frame ones, dropping some. The sample carries 56,000 or so clones, roughly 87% recorded once. The data were obtained in a study of PD-L1 blockade in urothelial cancer. Across the study: Dosed intravenously at 1,200 mg every 3 weeks, atezolizumab was initiated by patients in the mid-2010s. The study recovered a median of about 140,000 T cells per blood sample. Study-wide results and limits: Better progression-free and overall survival followed lower pretreatment blood clonality.

Time point described: pretreatment peripheral blood. The cohort comprised individuals with locally advanced or metastatic urothelial carcinoma. Sequenced material: PBMCs, taken around atezolizumab (anti-PD-L1) treatment. The sequence came from a man between 65 and 85 years old with urothelial cancer.

The CDR3 protein is CASSPLSYEQYF. DNA for the CDR3: TGTGCCAGCAGTCCCCTCTCCTACGAGCAGTACTTC. V is TRBV6-6 and J is TRBJ2-7; D ambiguous. Germline V gives CDR1 MNHNY, CDR2 SVGAGI (reference sequence). Trimming removed 5 bases at V and 0 bases at J, with 5 bases between. CDR3 length: 12 amino acids.